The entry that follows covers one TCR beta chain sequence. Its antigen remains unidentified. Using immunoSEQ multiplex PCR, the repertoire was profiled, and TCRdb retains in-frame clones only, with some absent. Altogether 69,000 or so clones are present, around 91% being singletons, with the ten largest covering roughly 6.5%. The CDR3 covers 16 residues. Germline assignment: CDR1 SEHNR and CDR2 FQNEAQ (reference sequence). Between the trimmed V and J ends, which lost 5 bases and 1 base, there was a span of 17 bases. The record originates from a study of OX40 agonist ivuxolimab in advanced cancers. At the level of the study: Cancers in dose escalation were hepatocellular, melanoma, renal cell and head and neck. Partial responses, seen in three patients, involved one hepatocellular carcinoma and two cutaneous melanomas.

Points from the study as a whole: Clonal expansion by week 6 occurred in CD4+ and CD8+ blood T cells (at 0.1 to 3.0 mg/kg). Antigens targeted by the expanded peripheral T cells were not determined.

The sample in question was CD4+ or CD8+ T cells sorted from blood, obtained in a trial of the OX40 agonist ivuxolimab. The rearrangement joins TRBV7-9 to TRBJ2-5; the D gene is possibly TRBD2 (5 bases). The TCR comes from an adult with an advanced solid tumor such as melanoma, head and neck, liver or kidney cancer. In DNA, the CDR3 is TGTGCCAGCAGCCCCCGAGTGGCTAGCACCCAAGAGACCCAGTACTTC. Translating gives CASSPRVASTQETQYF.